This T cell receptor beta chain was identified during a study of identical twins. This clonotype was seen a single time. Its antigen remains unidentified. Sequence at one end of the junction differs from germline and may be a read error. The CDR3 is made up of 15 amino acids. Germline CDR1 is ENHRY and CDR2 is SYGVKD. TCRdb independently ran MiXCR on the 5' RACE reads; one entry per CDR3 protein. The data contain roughly 1.6 million distinct CDR3 sequences, roughly a third of them seen just once; the ten biggest clones take up about 0.3%. Findings and caveats of the study: Analyses of zero insertions could be partly confounded by invariant MAIT and iNKT cells. The study reached conclusions through statistical analysis that was cross-sectional, not following the same donors. A lower insertion count was a feature of abundant cord blood beta clonotypes, with no such feature in memory repertoires.

The clonotype was recovered from a newborn girl in good health. The rearrangement links TRBV10-3 to TRBJ1-3; possible D gene TRBD1, 6 bases. The sample comprised cord blood. The CDR3 DNA is TGTGCCATGAGTGAGTCGACAGGAGCAGGAAACACCATATATTTT. It translates to CAMSESTGAGNTIYF.